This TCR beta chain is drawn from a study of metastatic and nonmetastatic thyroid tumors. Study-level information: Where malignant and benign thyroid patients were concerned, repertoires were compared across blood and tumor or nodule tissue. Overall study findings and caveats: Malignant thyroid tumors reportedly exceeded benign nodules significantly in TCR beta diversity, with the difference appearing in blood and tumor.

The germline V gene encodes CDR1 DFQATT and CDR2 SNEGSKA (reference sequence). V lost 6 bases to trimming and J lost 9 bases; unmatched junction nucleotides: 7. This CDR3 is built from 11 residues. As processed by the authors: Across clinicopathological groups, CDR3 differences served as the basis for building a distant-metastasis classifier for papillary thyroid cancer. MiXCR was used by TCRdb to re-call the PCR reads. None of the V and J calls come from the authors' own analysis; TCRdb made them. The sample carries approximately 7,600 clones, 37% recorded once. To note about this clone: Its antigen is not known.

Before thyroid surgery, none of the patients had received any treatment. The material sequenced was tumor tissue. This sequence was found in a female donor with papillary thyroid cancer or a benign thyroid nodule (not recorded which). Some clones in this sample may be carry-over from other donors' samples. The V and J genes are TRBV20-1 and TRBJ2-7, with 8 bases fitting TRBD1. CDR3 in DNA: TGCAGTGCAAGGACAGGGCTTGTGCAGTACTTC. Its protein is CSARTGLVQYF.